The clone carrying this TCR beta chain has a handful of counts. What it binds is unknown. The data derive from a study of T cell responses to AZD1222 COVID-19 vaccine. Libraries were prepared by immunoSEQ multiplex PCR; TCRdb keeps only in-frame clonotypes and omits some of them. The sample includes 180,000 or so clones, approximately 90% of them seen just once. Overall study findings and caveats: Nearly half of spike-specific TCRs reportedly target unmutated variant regions.

The sequencing used peripheral blood, collected 28 days after the second AZD1222 dose. This TCR came from an adult who received the AZD1222 COVID-19 vaccine.

CDR3 residues: CASSLDRASGYTF. CDR3 DNA sequence: TGCGCCAGCAGCTTGGACAGGGCGAGTGGCTACACCTTC. The chain joins TRBV5-1 to TRBJ1-2; perhaps TRBD1 as D (6 bases). V gave up 0 bases and J gave up 7 bases, with 10 bases separating them. CDR3 length: 13 amino acids. Per the germline V gene, CDR1 is SGHRS and CDR2 is YFSETQ.